This T cell receptor (beta chain) derives from a study of memory B cells and T cells in multiple sclerosis. Study results and limitations: Normalization was needed because clone-set size differences affected shared clonotype counts.

A word on this clone: No antigen is known for it.

Using immunoSEQ multiplex PCR, the repertoire was profiled, and TCRdb retains in-frame clones only, with some absent. The table shows roughly 14,000 clones, with more than 65% occurring only once. Sequencing was carried out using memory (CD45RO+) CD4+ T cells from blood. The clonotype was recovered from a human donor with multiple sclerosis.

As DNA, the CDR3 is TGTGCCAGCAGCCAAGATCTGGGACTAAGGACCCAGTACTTC. Amino acids: CASSQDLGLRTQYF. The gene calls are TRBV14 and TRBJ2-5; 7 positions agree with TRBD2. From germline, CDR1 is SGHDN and CDR2 FVKESK. V was clipped by 0 bases and J by 7 bases; unmatched bases: 5. The CDR3 spans 14 residues.